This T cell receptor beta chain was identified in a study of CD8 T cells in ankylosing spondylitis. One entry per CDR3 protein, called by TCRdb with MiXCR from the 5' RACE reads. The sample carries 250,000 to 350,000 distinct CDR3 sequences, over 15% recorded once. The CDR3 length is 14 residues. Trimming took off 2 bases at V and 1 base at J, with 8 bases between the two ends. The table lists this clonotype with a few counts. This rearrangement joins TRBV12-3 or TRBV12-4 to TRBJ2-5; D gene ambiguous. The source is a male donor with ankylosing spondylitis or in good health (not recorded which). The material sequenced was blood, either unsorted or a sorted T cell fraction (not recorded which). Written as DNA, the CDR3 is TGTGCCAGCAGTTTATTTGAGTTCCAAGAGACCCAGTACTTC. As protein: CASSLFEFQETQYF.